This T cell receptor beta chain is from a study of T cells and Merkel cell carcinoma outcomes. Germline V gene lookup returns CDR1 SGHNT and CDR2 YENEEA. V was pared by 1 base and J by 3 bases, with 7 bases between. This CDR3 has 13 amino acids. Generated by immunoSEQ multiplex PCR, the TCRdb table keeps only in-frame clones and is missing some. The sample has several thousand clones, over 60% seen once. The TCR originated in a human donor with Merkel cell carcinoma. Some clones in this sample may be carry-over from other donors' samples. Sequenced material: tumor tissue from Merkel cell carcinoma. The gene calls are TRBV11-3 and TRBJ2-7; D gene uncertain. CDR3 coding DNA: TGTGCCAGCAGCTTAGTCGCAAACTACGAGCAGTACTTC. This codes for CASSLVANYEQYF.